Listed here are 32 T cell receptor beta chains from one sample, sequenced in a study of monozygotic twins with inflammatory bowel disease. After re-calling the 5' RACE reads, TCRdb lists one entry per CDR3 protein, DNA absent. The listing contains some 150,000 distinct CDR3 sequences. Sample: blood. The source is a human donor with ulcerative colitis or Crohn's disease, or a healthy co-twin of an affected twin (not recorded which).

This chain connects TRBV20-1 to TRBJ2-5; TCRdb proposes TRBD1, but this gene call is untestable without DNA. This CDR3 has 16 amino acids. The V gene's germline CDR1 is DFQATT and CDR2 SNEGSKA (reference sequence). CDR3 sequence reads: CSAYFPGQIPRETQYF.

The V gene is TRBV29-1, the J gene TRBJ2-2; the D call from TCRdb, TRBD2, cannot be confirmed without DNA. Germline-derived CDR1 and CDR2 are SQVTM and ANQGSEA. The CDR3 has 14 residues. The CDR3 sequence: CSVELAGVTGELFF.

V and J are TRBV19 and TRBJ2-2; TCRdb indicates TRBD1, and absent DNA this call remains unverified. CDR1 is LNHDA and CDR2 is SQIVND in the germline V gene (reference sequence). The CDR3 length is 16 residues. Here the CDR3 reads CASSTPGQALTGELFF. The whole variable domain, filled in from reference TRBV19 and TRBJ2-2, reads DGGITQSPKYLFRKEGQNVTLSCEQNLNHDAMYWYRQDPGQGLRLIYYSQIVNDFQKGDIAEGYSVSREKKESFPLTVTSAQKNPTAFYLCASSTPGQALTGELFFGEGSRLTVL.

This chain links TRBV12-3 or TRBV12-4 with TRBJ1-6; the TCRdb call, TRBD1, lacks DNA for checking. The CDR3 runs 15 residues. The CDR3 reads CASRIEGVGNSPLHF.

The chain uses TRBV7-2 and TRBJ2-4; TCRdb returns TRBD1, unconfirmable since there is no DNA. Germline V gene lookup returns CDR1 SGHTA and CDR2 FQGNSA. The CDR3 sequence is 14 residues long. CDR3 amino acids: CASTLLGGQGIQYF.

J is TRBJ1-4 and V is TRBV4-2; the TCRdb call, TRBD1, lacks DNA for checking. The CDR3 runs to 16 residues. Germline CDR1 is LGHNA and CDR2 is YNFKEQ. The CDR3 reads CASSQEGPGSNEKLFF.

The V gene is TRBV14, the J gene TRBJ2-5. CDR1 and CDR2 (germline): SGHDN, FVKESK. The CDR3 has 15 amino acids. CDR3 sequence: CASSPSRKGQETQYF.

V is TRBV21-1 and J is TRBJ1-5; without DNA, the TCRdb call of TRBD1 cannot be checked. TRBV21-1 is a documented pseudogene. The length of the CDR3 is 17 residues. CDR3 region: CASSKLAGTGLPEPQHF.

This rearrangement joins TRBV3-1 to TRBJ2-1. The germline gives CDR1 LGHDT, CDR2 YNNKEL (reference sequence). CDR3 length: 15 residues. This chain's CDR3 is CASSQVRGSYNEQFF.

V gene TRBV18 combines with J gene TRBJ1-1; TCRdb indicates TRBD1, and absent DNA this call remains unverified. The CDR3 totals 16 residues. Germline values: CDR1 KGHSH, CDR2 LQKENI. This CDR3 reads CASSRKMGQGNTEAFF.

The chain carries TRBV7-2 and TRBJ2-5. CDR3 size: 12 residues. Germline V gene data show CDR1 as SGHTA and CDR2 as FQGNSA. CDR3 region: CASSLIRETQYF.

This sequence joins TRBV11-2 and TRBJ2-1. The CDR3 extends over 17 amino acids. Germline-derived CDR1 and CDR2 are SGHAT and FQNNGV. The CDR3 protein is CASNPTVLASSYNEQFF.

V is TRBV5-6 and J is TRBJ1-2. The CDR3 has 13 amino acids. Germline V lookup: CDR1 SGHDT, CDR2 YYEEEE. The CDR3 spells CASSFGQDDGYTF. Full variable domain (remainder filled in from reference TRBV5-6 and TRBJ1-2): DAGVTQSPTHLIKTRGQQVTLRCSPKSGHDTVSWYQQALGQGPQFIFQYYEEEERQRGNFPDRFSGHQFPNYSSELNVNALLLGDSALYLCASSFGQDDGYTFGSGTRLTVV.

The V gene is TRBV28, the J gene TRBJ1-2. Germline V CDR1 and CDR2: MDHEN, SYDVKM. CDR3 length: 11 residues. CDR3: CATTTTYGYTF.

The chain joins TRBV5-1 to TRBJ2-7. CDR1 and CDR2 from the germline V gene are SGHRS and YFSETQ. The CDR3 is made up of 14 amino acids. CDR3 protein: CASSLDGSSYEQYF.

The J gene is TRBJ2-7, the V gene TRBV30; the D call from TCRdb, TRBD1, cannot be confirmed without DNA. CDR3 length: 14 residues. Germline CDR1 reads GTSNPN; CDR2 reads SVGIG (reference sequence). CDR3 protein: CAWRPTGSSYEQYF.

The V and J genes are TRBV7-2 and TRBJ1-5; TCRdb gives TRBD1 as the D gene, but with no DNA this cannot be confirmed. CDR3 length equals 14 residues. In germline, CDR1 is SGHTA, CDR2 FQGNSA. Here the CDR3 reads CASSLKTGAQPQHF.

The chain is built from TRBV27 and TRBJ1-5; the D gene TCRdb calls, TRBD1, cannot be checked with no DNA. Germline V gene data show CDR1 as MNHEY and CDR2 as SMNVEV (reference sequence). CDR3 size: 14 residues. This CDR3 reads CASRSTGLHQPQHF.

This chain connects TRBV5-1 to TRBJ1-1; as DNA is missing, the TRBD1 call by TCRdb cannot be tested. The germline V gene has CDR1 SGHRS and CDR2 YFSETQ. The length of the CDR3 is 16 residues. The CDR3 spells CASSLRFSRVGTEAFF.

This rearrangement joins TRBV18 to TRBJ2-7; TCRdb outputs TRBD2, but without DNA this stays unchecked. Germline loops: CDR1 KGHSH, CDR2 LQKENI. The CDR3 is 15 residues long. CDR3 region: CASSPPTGLASEQYF.

The gene calls are TRBV5-1 and TRBJ2-2; TCRdb designates TRBD2, a call that cannot be tested without DNA. Germline V gives CDR1 SGHRS, CDR2 YFSETQ. The CDR3 has 14 residues. The chain's CDR3 is CASSPTKNTGELFF.

The chain joins TRBV6-1 to TRBJ1-4; TCRdb names TRBD1, which stays unverified in the absence of DNA. CDR3 length: 16 residues. Per germline, CDR1 MNHNS and CDR2 SASEGT. The CDR3 loop is CASSPRPGQGVEKLFF.

This rearrangement joins TRBV9 to TRBJ1-3; the TRBD1 assignment by TCRdb is unverifiable without DNA. Per the germline V gene, CDR1 is SGDLS and CDR2 is YYNGEE. The CDR3 loop spans 13 amino acids. The CDR3 spells CASSVWAGDTIYF.

This rearrangement joins TRBV11-1 to TRBJ1-3. Germline V gene sequence: CDR1 SGHAT, CDR2 FQDESV (reference sequence). The CDR3 spans 15 residues. CDR3 protein: CASSAAGASGNTIYF.

The CDR3 region is CASSRNPGLAGSHEQYF. J is TRBJ2-7 and V is TRBV5-1; there is no DNA to check the TCRdb D call of TRBD2. Germline CDR1 reads SGHRS; CDR2 reads YFSETQ. The CDR3 spans 17 residues.

The V gene is TRBV20-1, the J gene TRBJ2-7; the TCRdb call, TRBD1, lacks DNA for checking. Germline V gene sequence: CDR1 DFQATT, CDR2 SNEGSKA (reference sequence). CDR3 length equals 13 residues. The CDR3 reads CSAEDGTRDEQYF.

The rearrangement links TRBV5-5 to TRBJ1-3; the D gene TCRdb calls, TRBD1, cannot be checked with no DNA. The germline V gene has CDR1 SGHKS and CDR2 YYEKEE (reference sequence). The CDR3 has 15 amino acids. This CDR3 reads CASSLFSGAGNTIYF.

This sequence joins TRBV5-1 and TRBJ1-2. Germline CDR1 is SGHRS and CDR2 is YFSETQ. There are 14 residues in the CDR3. This CDR3 is CASSENWDPYGYTF.

This rearrangement joins TRBV2 to TRBJ2-1; TCRdb picks TRBD1, but there is no DNA to check that call. Germline-derived CDR1 and CDR2 are SNHLY and FYNNEI. CDR3 length: 15 amino acids. Here the CDR3 reads CASSVGAGSYNEQFF.

The genes are TRBV20-1 and TRBJ1-5; with no DNA, the TCRdb D assignment of TRBD1 cannot be verified. CDR1 and CDR2 from the germline V gene are DFQATT and SNEGSKA (reference sequence). The CDR3 runs 15 residues. The CDR3 loop is CSACNLERGNQPQHF.

The chain links TRBV3-1 to TRBJ2-1; checking the TCRdb D call of TRBD2 is not possible without DNA. The CDR3 is 16 amino acids. Germline assignment: CDR1 LGHDT and CDR2 YNNKEL (reference sequence). The CDR3 protein is CASSHGRTSANNEQFF.

The genes are TRBV5-1 and TRBJ2-5. Per the germline V gene, CDR1 is SGHRS and CDR2 is YFSETQ. This CDR3 has 12 residues. The CDR3: CASRSTQETQYF.